These 2 T cell receptor beta chains were all obtained from the same sample, sequenced in a study of CD8 T cells in Susac syndrome. RNA amounts of about 0.5 to 1 ug underwent reverse transcription with random hexamers. From the immunoSEQ multiplex PCR reads, TCRdb called clonotypes with MiXCR, one entry per CDR3 protein. The sample has approximately 170,000 distinct CDR3 sequences; approximately 93% are singletons. Sequenced material: CD4+ T cells from PBMCs. Receptors were obtained from a human donor with multiple sclerosis.

The CDR3: CATISKQWRNEQFF. CDR3 nucleotides: TGTGCCACCATTTCGAAACAGTGGAGGAATGAGCAGTTCTTC. The chain recombines TRBV24-1 with TRBJ2-1; D is possibly TRBD2 (5 bases). The V gene's germline CDR1 is KGHDR and CDR2 SFDVKD. This CDR3 spans 14 amino acids. V dropped 8 bases and J dropped 7 bases, with 17 bases sitting between them.

The J gene is TRBJ1-3, the V gene TRBV30; D perhaps matches TRBD1 (5 bases). V gave up 3 bases and J gave up 5 bases, with 14 bases separating them. CDR1 and CDR2 from the germline V gene are GTSNPN and SVGIG (reference sequence). CDR3 length: 14 residues. DNA for the CDR3: TGTGCCTGGAGAATACAGGAAAAGAGAAACACCATATATTTT. This gives the protein CAWRIQEKRNTIYF.